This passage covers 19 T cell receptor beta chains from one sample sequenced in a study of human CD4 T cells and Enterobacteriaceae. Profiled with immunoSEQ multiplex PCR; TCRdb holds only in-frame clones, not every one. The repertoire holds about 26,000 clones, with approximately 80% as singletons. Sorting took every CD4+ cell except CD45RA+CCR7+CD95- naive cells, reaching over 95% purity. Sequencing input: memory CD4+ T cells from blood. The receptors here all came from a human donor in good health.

The CDR3 is CASSSGTGYYEQYF. The CDR3 DNA reads as TGTGCCAGCAGTTCCGGGACCGGCTACTACGAGCAGTACTTC. The chain uses TRBV6-5 and TRBJ2-7, with D perhaps matching TRBD1 or TRBD2 (5 bases each). Germline V lookup: CDR1 MNHEY, CDR2 SVGAGI. There are 14 residues in the CDR3. V was shortened by 4 bases and J by 3 bases, with 13 bases between the two germline ends.

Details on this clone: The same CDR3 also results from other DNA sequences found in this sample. Here the CDR3 reads CASSPRYEQYF. CDR3 in DNA: TGTGCCAGCAGCCCCCGCTACGAGCAGTACTTC. V usage is TRBV7-2 and J usage is TRBJ2-7; D unclear. The CDR3 loop spans 11 amino acids. V was clipped by 5 bases and J by 3 bases, with 5 bases between them. CDR1 and CDR2 (germline): SGHTA, FQGNSA.

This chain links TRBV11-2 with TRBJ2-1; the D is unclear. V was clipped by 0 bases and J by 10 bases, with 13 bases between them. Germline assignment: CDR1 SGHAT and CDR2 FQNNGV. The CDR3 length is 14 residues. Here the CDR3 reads CASSLDLIIVEQFF. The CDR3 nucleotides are TGTGCCAGCAGCTTAGATCTGATAATAGTAGAGCAGTTCTTC.

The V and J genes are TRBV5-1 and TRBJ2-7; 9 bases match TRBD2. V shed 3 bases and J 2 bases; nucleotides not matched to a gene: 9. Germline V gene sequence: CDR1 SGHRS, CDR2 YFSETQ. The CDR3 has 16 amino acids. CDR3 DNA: TGCGCCAGCAGCTCACCCCCTAGCGGGATGCCCTACGAGCAGTACTTC. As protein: CASSSPPSGMPYEQYF.

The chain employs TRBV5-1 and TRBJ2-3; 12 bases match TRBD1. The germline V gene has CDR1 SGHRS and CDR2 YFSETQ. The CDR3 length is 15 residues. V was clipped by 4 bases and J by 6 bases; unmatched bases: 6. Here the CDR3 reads CASSPGTGGLDTQYF. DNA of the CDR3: TGCGCCAGCAGCCCCGGGACAGGGGGCTTGGATACGCAGTATTTT.

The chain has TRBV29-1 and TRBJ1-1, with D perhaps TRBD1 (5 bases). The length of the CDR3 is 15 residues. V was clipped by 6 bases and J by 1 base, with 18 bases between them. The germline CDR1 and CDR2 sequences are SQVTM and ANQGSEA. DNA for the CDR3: TGCAGCGTCCCCGGGCCAGCGAGGGGGAACACTGAAGCTTTCTTT. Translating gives CSVPGPARGNTEAFF.

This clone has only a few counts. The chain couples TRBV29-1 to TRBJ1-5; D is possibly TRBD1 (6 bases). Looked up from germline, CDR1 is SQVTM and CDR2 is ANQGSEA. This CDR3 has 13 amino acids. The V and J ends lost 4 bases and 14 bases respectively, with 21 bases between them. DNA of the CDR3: TGCAGCGTTGTCGTCAGGGGAACTCGAAGGGAGCATTTT. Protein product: CSVVVRGTRREHF.

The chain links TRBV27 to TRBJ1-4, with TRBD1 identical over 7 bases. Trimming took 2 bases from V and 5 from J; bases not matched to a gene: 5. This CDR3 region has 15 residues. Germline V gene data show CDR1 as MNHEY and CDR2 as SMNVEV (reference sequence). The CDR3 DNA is TGTGCCAGCAGTTTAGGCGGGACAGCGAATGAAAAACTGTTTTTT. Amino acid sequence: CASSLGGTANEKLFF.

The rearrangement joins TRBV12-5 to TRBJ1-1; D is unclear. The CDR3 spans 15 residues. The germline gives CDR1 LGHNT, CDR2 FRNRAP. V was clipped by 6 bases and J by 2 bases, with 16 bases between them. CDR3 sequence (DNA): TGTGCTAGTGGGGTGGGCAGAACCTTAAACACTGAAGCTTTCTTT. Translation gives CASGVGRTLNTEAFF.

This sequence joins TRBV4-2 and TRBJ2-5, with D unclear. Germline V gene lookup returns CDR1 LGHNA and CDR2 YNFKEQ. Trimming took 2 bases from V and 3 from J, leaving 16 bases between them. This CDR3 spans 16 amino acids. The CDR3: CASSQWGNRAEETQYF. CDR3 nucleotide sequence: TGTGCCAGCAGCCAATGGGGAAATAGGGCGGAAGAGACCCAGTACTTC.

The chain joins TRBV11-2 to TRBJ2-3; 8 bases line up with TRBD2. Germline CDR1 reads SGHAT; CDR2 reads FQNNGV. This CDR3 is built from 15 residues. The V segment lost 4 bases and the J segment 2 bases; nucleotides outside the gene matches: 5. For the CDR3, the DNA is TGTGCCAGCAGCTCTTTAGCGGGACCCACAGATACGCAGTATTTT. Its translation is CASSSLAGPTDTQYF.

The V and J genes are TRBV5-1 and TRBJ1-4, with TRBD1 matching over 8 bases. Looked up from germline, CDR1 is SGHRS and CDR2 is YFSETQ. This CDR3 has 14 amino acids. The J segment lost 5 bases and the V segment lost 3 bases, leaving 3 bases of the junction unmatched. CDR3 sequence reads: CASSWTGSNEKLFF. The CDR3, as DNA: TGCGCCAGCAGCTGGACAGGGAGCAATGAAAAACTGTTTTTT.

The CDR3 DNA sequence: TGTGCCAGTAGTCCAGAAGTCGGACAGGGGGCGAGGGGGAGCTCCTACAATGAGCAGTTCTTC. Amino acid sequence: CASSPEVGQGARGSSYNEQFF. The chain employs TRBV19 and TRBJ2-1, with 11 positions matching TRBD1. In germline, CDR1 is LNHDA, CDR2 SQIVND (reference sequence). Unmatched junction bases numbered 18, after V lost 5 bases and J lost 0 bases. There are 21 residues in the CDR3. Full variable domain (rest looked up from reference TRBV19 and TRBJ2-1): DGGITQSPKYLFRKEGQNVTLSCEQNLNHDAMYWYRQDPGQGLRLIYYSQIVNDFQKGDIAEGYSVSREKKESFPLTVTSAQKNPTAFYLCASSPEVGQGARGSSYNEQFFGPGTRLTVL.

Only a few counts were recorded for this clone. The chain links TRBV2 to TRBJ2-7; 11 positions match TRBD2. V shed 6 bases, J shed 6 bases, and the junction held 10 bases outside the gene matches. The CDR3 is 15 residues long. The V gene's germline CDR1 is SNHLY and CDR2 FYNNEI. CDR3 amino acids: CASRRTSGSVREQYF. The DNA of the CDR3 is TGTGCCAGCAGGCGCACTAGCGGGAGTGTTCGCGAGCAGTACTTC.

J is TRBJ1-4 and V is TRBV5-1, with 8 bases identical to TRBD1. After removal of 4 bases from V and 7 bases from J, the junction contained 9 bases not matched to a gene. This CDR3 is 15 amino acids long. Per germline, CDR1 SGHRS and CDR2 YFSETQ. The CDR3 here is CASSMAGGVGEKLFF. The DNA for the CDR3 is TGCGCCAGCAGCATGGCAGGGGGCGTGGGTGAAAAACTGTTTTTT.

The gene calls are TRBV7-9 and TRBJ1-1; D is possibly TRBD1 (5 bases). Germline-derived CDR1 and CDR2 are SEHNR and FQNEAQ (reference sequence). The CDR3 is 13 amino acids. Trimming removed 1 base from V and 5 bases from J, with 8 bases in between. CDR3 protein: CASSLVQGTEAFF. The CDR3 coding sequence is TGTGCCAGCAGCTTAGTCCAGGGAACTGAAGCTTTCTTT.

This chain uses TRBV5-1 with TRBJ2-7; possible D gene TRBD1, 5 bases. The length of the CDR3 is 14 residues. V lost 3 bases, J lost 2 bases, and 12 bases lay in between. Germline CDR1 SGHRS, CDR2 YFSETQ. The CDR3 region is CASSSTARAYEQYF. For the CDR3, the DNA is TGCGCCAGCAGCTCGACAGCCCGCGCCTACGAGCAGTACTTC.

Here the CDR3 reads CAWSQLGGSQETQYF. As DNA, the CDR3 is TGTGCCTGGAGCCAACTGGGGGGGTCCCAAGAGACCCAGTACTTC. This chain connects TRBV30 to TRBJ2-5; TRBD2 agrees at 7 bases. The trim removed 3 bases at V and 1 base at J, leaving 8 bases unmatched. This CDR3 region has 15 residues. CDR1 and CDR2 (germline): GTSNPN, SVGIG (reference sequence).

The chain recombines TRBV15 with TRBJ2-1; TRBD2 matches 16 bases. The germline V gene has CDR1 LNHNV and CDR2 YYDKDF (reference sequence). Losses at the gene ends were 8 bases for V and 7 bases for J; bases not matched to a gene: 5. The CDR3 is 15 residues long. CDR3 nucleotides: TGTGCCACCCTTCCGGGACTAGCGGGAGGGAATGAGCAGTTCTTC. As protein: CATLPGLAGGNEQFF. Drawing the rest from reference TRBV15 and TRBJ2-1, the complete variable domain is DAMVIQNPRYQVTQFGKPVTLSCSQTLNHNVMYWYQQKSSQAPKLLFHYYDKDFNNEADTPDNFQSRRPNTSFCFLDIRSPGLGDTAMYLCATLPGLAGGNEQFFGPGTRLTVL.